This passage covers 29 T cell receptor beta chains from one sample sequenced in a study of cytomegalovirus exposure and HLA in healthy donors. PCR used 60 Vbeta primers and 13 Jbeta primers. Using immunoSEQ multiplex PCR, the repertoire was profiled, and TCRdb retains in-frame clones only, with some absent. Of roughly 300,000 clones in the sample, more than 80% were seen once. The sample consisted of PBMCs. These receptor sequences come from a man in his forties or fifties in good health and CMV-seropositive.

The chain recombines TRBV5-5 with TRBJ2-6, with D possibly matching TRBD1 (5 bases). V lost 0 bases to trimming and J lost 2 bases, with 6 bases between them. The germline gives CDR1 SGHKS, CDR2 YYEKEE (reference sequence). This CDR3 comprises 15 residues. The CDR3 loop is CASSLGGPGANVLTF. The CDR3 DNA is TGTGCCAGCAGCTTGGGGGGCCCTGGGGCCAACGTCCTGACTTTC.

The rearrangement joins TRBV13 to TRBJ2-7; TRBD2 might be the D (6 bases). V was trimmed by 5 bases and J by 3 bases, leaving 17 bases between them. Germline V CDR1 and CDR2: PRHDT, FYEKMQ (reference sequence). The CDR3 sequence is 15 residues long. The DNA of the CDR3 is TGTGCCAGCAGCGCCCCTCGGGAGTTGGGCTACGAGCAGTACTTC. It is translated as CASSAPRELGYEQYF.

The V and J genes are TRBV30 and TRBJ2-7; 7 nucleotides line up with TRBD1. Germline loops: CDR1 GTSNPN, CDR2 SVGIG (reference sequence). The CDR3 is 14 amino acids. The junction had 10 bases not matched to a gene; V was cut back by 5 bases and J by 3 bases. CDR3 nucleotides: TGTGCCTGGTGTTACCGGGACAGCGTCTACGAGCAGTACTTC. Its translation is CAWCYRDSVYEQYF. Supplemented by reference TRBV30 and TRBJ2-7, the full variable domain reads SQTIHQWPATLVQPVGSPLSLECTVEGTSNPNLYWYRQAAGRGLQLLFYSVGIGQISSEVPQNLSASRPQDRQFILSSKKLLLSDSGFYLCAWCYRDSVYEQYFGPGTRLTVT.

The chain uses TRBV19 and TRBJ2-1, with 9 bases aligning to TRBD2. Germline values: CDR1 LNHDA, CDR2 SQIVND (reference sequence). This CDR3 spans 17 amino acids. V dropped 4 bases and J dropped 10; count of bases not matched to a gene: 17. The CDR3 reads CASSTPGVGLAGVEQFF. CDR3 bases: TGTGCCAGTAGTACTCCCGGGGTCGGGTTAGCGGGGGTGGAGCAGTTCTTC.

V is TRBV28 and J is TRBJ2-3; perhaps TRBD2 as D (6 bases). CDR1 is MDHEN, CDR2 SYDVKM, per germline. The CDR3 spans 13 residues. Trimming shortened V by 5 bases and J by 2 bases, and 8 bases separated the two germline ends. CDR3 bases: TGTGCCAGCAGTGGGACTCCCACAGATACGCAGTATTTT. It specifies CASSGTPTDTQYF.

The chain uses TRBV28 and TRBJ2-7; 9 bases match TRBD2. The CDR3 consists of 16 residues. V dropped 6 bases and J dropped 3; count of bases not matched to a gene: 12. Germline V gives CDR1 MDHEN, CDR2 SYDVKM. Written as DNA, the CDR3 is TGTGCCAGCAGCTTAGGGAGCGGGAGGCCTCTCTACGAGCAGTACTTC. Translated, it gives CASSLGSGRPLYEQYF.

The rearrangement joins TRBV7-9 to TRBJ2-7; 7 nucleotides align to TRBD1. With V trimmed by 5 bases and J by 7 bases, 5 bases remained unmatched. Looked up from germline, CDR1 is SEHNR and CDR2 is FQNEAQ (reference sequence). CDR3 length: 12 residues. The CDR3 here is CASSRQGWEQYF. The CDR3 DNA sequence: TGTGCCAGCAGCCGACAGGGATGGGAGCAGTACTTC.

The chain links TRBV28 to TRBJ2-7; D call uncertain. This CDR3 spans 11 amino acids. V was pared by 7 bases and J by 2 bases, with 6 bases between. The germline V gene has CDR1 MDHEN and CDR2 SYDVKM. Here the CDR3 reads CASNRAYEQYF. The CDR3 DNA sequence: TGTGCCAGCAACCGGGCCTACGAGCAGTACTTC.

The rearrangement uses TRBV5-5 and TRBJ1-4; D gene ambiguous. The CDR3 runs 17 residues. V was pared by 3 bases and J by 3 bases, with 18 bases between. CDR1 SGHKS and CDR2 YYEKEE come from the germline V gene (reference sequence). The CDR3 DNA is TGTGCCAGCAGCTCTAGAACGGGTCTTGGCGCTAATGAAAAACTGTTTTTT. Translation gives CASSSRTGLGANEKLFF.

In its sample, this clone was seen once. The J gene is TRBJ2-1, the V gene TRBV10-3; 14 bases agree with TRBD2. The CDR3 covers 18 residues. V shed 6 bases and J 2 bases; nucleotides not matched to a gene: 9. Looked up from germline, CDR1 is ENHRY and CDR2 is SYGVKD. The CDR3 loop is CAISHGLAGGPPYNEQFF. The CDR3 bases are TGTGCCATCAGCCACGGACTAGCGGGAGGTCCACCCTACAATGAGCAGTTCTTC.

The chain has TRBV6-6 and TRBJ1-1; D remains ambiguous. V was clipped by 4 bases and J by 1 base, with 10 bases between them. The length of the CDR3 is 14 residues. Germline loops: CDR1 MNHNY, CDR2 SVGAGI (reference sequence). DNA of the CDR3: TGTGCCAGCAGTTCAGCAGGTCCGAACACTGAAGCTTTCTTT. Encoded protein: CASSSAGPNTEAFF.

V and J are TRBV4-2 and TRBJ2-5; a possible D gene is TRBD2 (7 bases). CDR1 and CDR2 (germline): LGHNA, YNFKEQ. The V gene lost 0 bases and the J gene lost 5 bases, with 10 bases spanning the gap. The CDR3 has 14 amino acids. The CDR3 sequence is CASSQERGRETQYF. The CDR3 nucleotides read TGTGCCAGCAGCCAAGAGCGGGGGCGGGAGACCCAGTACTTC.

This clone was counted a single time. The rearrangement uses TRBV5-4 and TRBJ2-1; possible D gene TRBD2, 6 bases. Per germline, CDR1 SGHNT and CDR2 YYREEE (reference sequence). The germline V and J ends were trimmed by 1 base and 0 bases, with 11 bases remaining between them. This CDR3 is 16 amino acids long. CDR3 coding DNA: TGTGCCAGCAGCTTGCGCGGGATGAGCTCCTACAATGAGCAGTTCTTC. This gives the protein CASSLRGMSSYNEQFF.

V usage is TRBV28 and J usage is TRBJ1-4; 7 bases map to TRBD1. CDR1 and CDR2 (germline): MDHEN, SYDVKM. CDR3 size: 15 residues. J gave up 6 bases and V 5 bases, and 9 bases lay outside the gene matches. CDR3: CASSPLKGQYEKLFF. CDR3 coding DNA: TGTGCCAGCAGTCCCCTAAAGGGACAGTATGAAAAACTGTTTTTT.

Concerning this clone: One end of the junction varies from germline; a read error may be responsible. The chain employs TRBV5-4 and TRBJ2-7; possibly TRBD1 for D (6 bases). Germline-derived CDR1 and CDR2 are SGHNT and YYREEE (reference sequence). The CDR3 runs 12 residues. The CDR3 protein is CASSSRVGQPKF. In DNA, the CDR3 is TGTGCCAGCAGCTCCAGAGTGGGACAACCCAAATTC. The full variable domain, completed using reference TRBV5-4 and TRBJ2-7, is ETGVTQSPTHLIKTRGQQVTLRCSSQSGHNTVSWYQQALGQGPQFIFQYYREEENGRGNFPPRFSGLQFPNYSSELNVNALELDDSALYLCASSSRVGQPKFGPGTRLTVT.

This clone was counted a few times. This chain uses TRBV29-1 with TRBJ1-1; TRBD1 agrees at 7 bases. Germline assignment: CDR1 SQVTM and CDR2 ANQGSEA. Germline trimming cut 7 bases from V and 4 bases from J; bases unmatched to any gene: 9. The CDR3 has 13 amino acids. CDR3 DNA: TGCAGCGGGGTCGGGACAGCCCTCACTGAAGCTTTCTTT. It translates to CSGVGTALTEAFF.

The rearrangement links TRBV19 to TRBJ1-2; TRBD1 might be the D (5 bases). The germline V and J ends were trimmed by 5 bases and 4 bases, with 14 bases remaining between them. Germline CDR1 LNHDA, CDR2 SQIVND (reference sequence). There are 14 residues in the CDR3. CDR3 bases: TGTGCCAGTAGTTGGGAGGGGAGGACCTATGGCTACACCTTC. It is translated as CASSWEGRTYGYTF.

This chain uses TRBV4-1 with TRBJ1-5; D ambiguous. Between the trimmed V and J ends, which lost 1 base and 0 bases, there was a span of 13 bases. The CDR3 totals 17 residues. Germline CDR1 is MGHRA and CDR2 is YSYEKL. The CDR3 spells CASSQGQLADSNQPQHF. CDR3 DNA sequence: TGCGCCAGCAGCCAAGGCCAGTTGGCCGATAGCAATCAGCCCCAGCATTTT.

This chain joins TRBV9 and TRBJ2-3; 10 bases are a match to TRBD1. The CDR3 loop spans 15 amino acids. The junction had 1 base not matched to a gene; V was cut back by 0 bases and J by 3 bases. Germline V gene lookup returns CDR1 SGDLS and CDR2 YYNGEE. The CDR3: CASSVGGQGTDTQYF. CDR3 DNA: TGTGCCAGCAGCGTAGGGGGACAGGGGACAGATACGCAGTATTTT.

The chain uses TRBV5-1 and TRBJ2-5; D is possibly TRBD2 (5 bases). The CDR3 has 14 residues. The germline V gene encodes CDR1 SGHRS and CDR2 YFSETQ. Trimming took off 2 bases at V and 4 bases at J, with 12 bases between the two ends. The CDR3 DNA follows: TGCGCCAGCAGCTTAGGCTCCCGGGGAGAGACCCAGTACTTC. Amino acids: CASSLGSRGETQYF.

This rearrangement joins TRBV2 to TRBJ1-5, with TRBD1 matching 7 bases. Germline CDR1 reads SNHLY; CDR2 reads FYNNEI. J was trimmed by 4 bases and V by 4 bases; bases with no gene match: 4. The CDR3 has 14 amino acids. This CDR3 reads CASSVDRVNQPQHF. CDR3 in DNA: TGTGCCAGCAGTGTTGACAGGGTTAATCAGCCCCAGCATTTT.

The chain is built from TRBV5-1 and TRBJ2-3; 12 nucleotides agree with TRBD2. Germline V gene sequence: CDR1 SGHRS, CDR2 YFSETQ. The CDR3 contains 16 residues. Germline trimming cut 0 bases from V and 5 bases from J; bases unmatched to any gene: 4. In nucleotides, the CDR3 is TGCGCCAGCAGCTTGGCAACTAGCGGGAGGCGAGATACGCAGTATTTT. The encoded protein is CASSLATSGRRDTQYF.

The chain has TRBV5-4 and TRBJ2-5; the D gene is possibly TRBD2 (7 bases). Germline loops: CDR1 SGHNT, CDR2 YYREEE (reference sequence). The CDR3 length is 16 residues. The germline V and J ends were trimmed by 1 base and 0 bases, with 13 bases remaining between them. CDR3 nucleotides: TGTGCCAGCAGCTTGTTAGGGGGGGCCGACCAAGAGACCCAGTACTTC. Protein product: CASSLLGGADQETQYF.

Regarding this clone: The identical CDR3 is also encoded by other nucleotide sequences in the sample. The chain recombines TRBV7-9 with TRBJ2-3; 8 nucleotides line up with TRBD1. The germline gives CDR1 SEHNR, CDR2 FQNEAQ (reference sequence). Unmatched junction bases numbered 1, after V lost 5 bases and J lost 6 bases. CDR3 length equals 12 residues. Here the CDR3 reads CASSRQGDTQYF. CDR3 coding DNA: TGTGCCAGCAGCCGACAGGGGGATACGCAGTATTTT.

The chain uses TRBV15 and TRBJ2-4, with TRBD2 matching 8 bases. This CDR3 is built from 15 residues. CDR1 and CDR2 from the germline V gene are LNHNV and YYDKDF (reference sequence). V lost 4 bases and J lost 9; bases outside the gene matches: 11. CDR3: CATSTDSGILGIQYF. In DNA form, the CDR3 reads TGTGCCACCAGCACAGATAGCGGGATCCTTGGCATTCAGTACTTC. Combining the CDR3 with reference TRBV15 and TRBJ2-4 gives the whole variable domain DAMVIQNPRYQVTQFGKPVTLSCSQTLNHNVMYWYQQKSSQAPKLLFHYYDKDFNNEADTPDNFQSRRPNTSFCFLDIRSPGLGDTAMYLCATSTDSGILGIQYFGAGTRLSVL.

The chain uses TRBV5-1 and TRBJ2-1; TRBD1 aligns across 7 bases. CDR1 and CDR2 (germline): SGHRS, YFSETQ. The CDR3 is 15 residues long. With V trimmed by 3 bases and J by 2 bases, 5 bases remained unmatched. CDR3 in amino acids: CASSSGGQTYNEQFF. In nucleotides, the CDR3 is TGCGCCAGCAGCTCTGGGGGACAGACCTACAATGAGCAGTTCTTC.

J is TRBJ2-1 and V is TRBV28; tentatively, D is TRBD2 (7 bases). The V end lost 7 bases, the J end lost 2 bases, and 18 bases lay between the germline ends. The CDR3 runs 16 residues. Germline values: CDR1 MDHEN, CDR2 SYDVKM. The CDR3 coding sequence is TGTGCCAGCACCCCCGACGGGGAGGGGGCCTACAATGAGCAGTTCTTC. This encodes CASTPDGEGAYNEQFF.

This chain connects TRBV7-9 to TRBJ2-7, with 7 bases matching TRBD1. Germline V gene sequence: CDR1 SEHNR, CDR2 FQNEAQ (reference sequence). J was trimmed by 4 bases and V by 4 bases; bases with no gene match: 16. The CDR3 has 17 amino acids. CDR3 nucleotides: TGTGCCAGCAGCTCTAGAGACCGGGCGGACAGGAGATACGAGCAGTACTTC. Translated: CASSSRDRADRRYEQYF. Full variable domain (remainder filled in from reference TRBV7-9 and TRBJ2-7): DTGVSQNPRHKITKRGQNVTFRCDPISEHNRLYWYRQTLGQGPEFLTYFQNEAQLEKSRLLSDRFSAERPKGSFSTLEIQRTEQGDSAMYLCASSSRDRADRRYEQYFGPGTRLTVT.

Here the CDR3 DNA reads TGTGCCAGCAGACCTGGGACAGGTCATACGGCCTCCCTATACAATGAGCAGTTCTTC. This sequence encodes CASRPGTGHTASLYNEQFF. The chain combines TRBV27 with TRBJ2-1; 8 bases are shared with TRBD1. CDR3 size: 19 residues. V was pared by 6 bases and J by 4 bases, with 20 bases of the junction left unmatched. Germline CDR1 MNHEY, CDR2 SMNVEV (reference sequence).